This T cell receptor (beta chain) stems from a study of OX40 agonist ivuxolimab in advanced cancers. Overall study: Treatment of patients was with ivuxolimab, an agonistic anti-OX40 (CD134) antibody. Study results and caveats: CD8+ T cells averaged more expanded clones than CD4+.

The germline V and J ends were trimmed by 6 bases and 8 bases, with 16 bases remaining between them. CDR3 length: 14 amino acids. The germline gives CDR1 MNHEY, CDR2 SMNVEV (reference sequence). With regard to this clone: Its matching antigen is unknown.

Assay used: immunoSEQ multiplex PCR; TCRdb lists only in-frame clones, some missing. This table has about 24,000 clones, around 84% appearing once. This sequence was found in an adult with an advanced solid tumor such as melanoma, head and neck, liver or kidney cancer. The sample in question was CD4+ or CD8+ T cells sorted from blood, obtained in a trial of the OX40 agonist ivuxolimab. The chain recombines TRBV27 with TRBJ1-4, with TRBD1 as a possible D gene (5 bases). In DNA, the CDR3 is TGTGCCAGCAGGCCCGGGACCGCGGGGGAAAAACTGTTTTTT. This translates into CASRPGTAGEKLFF.